This is a list of T cell receptor beta chains from one sample in a study of blood T cell repertoires in COVID-19. Sequenced by immunoSEQ multiplex PCR; TCRdb stores in-frame clones only, minus some. Among 95,000 to 150,000 clones listed, over 65% were seen once. Sequencing was done on a sample of peripheral blood. Source of these receptors: a woman aged 70-85 years with acute or convalescent COVID-19. Each CDR3 is given with its conserved first and last residue. A D gene is named only where the DNA matches it firmly. Only part of the rows carry a size: once, few, many, or a class if the clone is expanded.

D gene,V gene,J gene,clone size,CDR3 DNA,CDR3 protein
-,TRBV6-2/TRBV6-3,TRBJ1-2,-,TGTGCCAGCAGTCGAACTTATGGCTACACCTTC,CASSRTYGYTF
-,TRBV4-3,TRBJ2-1,-,TGCGCCAGCAGCCAATGGGGGGGCCGGTATGTAAATGAGCAGTTCTTC,CASSQWGGRYVNEQFF
TRBD1,TRBV6-5,TRBJ2-5,-,TGTGCCAGCAGCAAGACAGGGAATGGAGCGGAGACCCAGTACTTC,CASSKTGNGAETQYF
TRBD1,TRBV5-6,TRBJ2-5,-,TGTGCCAGCAGCTTGGTGGGAGGGACAGGGCAAGAGACCCAGTACTTC,CASSLVGGTGQETQYF
-,TRBV11-3,TRBJ2-7,-,TGTGCCAGCAGCTTAGCGTGGGCGGGGACCTACGAGCAGTACTTC,CASSLAWAGTYEQYF
TRBD2,TRBV3-1/TRBV3-2,TRBJ2-3,once,TGTGCCAGCAGCCTTGGCGGGGGGGCCGCAGATACGCAGTATTTT,CASSLGGGAADTQYF
TRBD1,TRBV28,TRBJ1-6,-,TGTGCCAGCAGGGGACAGGGGAATTATAATTCACCCCTCCACTTT,CASRGQGNYNSPLHF
-,TRBV5-1,TRBJ1-2,once,TGCGCCAGCAGCCGCTCGGCGGACTATGGCTACACCTTC,CASSRSADYGYTF
-,TRBV10-2,TRBJ1-2,-,TGCGCCAGCAGTGAGTCCAAGGACACTAAAACCTATGGCTACACCTTC,CASSESKDTKTYGYTF
TRBD1,TRBV4-3,TRBJ1-1,-,TGCGCCAGCAGCCAAGATGGGACAGGGGGCACGGAAGCTTTCTTT,CASSQDGTGGTEAFF
TRBD2,TRBV7-2,TRBJ2-7,-,TGTGCCAGCAGCTTAAGTGGTCTAGCGGGCGGCGAGCAGTACTTC,CASSLSGLAGGEQYF
TRBD2,TRBV2,TRBJ2-5,-,TGTGCCAGCAGTGATAGGTCTAGCGGGGGCCTCCGGGAGACCCAGTACTTC,CASSDRSSGGLRETQYF
TRBD2,TRBV29-1,TRBJ2-2,-,TGCAGCGTACAAGCGGGGGGGCCTGCCGGGGAGCTGTTTTTT,CSVQAGGPAGELFF